Following are 18 T cell receptor beta chains from one sample sequenced in a study of blood T cells in healthy people across ages. It was with a sample-barcoded 5' primer and a J-beta primer mix that a second PCR of roughly 7 to 12 cycles was run. TCRdb called the 5' RACE reads again in MiXCR, with one record for every CDR3 protein. The repertoire holds under 750,000 distinct CDR3 sequences, with around 48% as singletons. Sequences were obtained from blood. The source of these receptors is a man older than 75 in good health.

The genes are TRBV28 and TRBJ2-7, with TRBD1 as a possible D gene (6 bases). V gave up 2 bases and J gave up 5 bases, with 10 bases separating them. The germline V gene encodes CDR1 MDHEN and CDR2 SYDVKM. The CDR3 consists of 13 residues. This chain's CDR3 is CASSLPRTDEQYF. CDR3 coding DNA: TGTGCCAGCAGTTTACCCCGGACAGACGAGCAGTACTTC.

This chain connects TRBV27 to TRBJ2-5, with 7 bases lining up with TRBD2. The trim removed 8 bases at V and 5 bases at J, leaving 20 bases unmatched. Germline V gene data show CDR1 as MNHEY and CDR2 as SMNVEV (reference sequence). The CDR3 covers 17 residues. CDR3 amino acids: CASGDRIRAGVLETQYF. The CDR3 nucleotides are TGTGCCAGCGGTGATCGGATCAGGGCGGGGGTTTTGGAGACCCAGTACTTC.

This clonotype has just a few counts. The DNA of the CDR3 is TGTGCCAGCAGTGAGGGTCACCGGGGGGAGACCCAGTACTTC. Translating gives CASSEGHRGETQYF. This rearrangement joins TRBV25-1 to TRBJ2-5; perhaps TRBD2 as D (6 bases). The germline CDR1 and CDR2 sequences are MGHDK and SYGVNS. The CDR3 runs 14 residues. Trimming shortened V by 3 bases and J by 5 bases, and 13 bases separated the two germline ends.

The chain recombines TRBV7-9 with TRBJ1-1, with D maybe TRBD1 (5 bases). CDR1 and CDR2 from the germline V gene are SEHNR and FQNEAQ (reference sequence). This CDR3 contains 14 residues. Trimming stripped 4 bases from V and 4 bases from J, with 13 bases between. The CDR3 loop is CASSSTESLTEAFF. CDR3 nucleotide sequence: TGTGCCAGCAGCTCGACAGAAAGCCTCACTGAAGCTTTCTTT.

This clonotype was observed a handful of times. J is TRBJ1-5 and V is TRBV20-1; D unresolved. CDR1 and CDR2 (germline): DFQATT, SNEGSKA (reference sequence). This CDR3 is built from 13 residues. Trimming removed 6 bases at V and 5 bases at J, with 14 bases between. The CDR3 DNA follows: TGCAGTGCCCGGACGGGCCCACATCAGCCCCAGCATTTT. It translates to CSARTGPHQPQHF.

This clonotype was seen just once. The chain joins TRBV20-1 to TRBJ2-1; 9 bases align to TRBD2. The assigned J gene may be wrong: the sequence end matches TRBJ2-7 better. The V gene's germline CDR1 is DFQATT and CDR2 SNEGSKA (reference sequence). CDR3 length equals 15 residues. This CDR3 is CSGLARTSEYNEQYF. The CDR3 nucleotides are TGCAGTGGTCTAGCCCGGACTAGCGAGTACAATGAGCAGTACTTC.

V and J are TRBV20-1 and TRBJ2-3; 11 bases fit TRBD1. CDR3 size: 14 residues. The germline V gene has CDR1 DFQATT and CDR2 SNEGSKA (reference sequence). J gave up 5 bases and V 2 bases, and 3 bases lay outside the gene matches. CDR3 nucleotides: TGCAGTGCTAGACGGACAGGGGGCAGAGATACGCAGTATTTT. Translation gives CSARRTGGRDTQYF.

A single count supports this clonotype. Just one base apart from a much larger clone, this may be a read error. The rearrangement links TRBV6-6 to TRBJ2-5, with D maybe TRBD2 (5 bases). Germline V lookup: CDR1 MNHNY, CDR2 SVGAGI (reference sequence). The CDR3 runs 13 residues. The CDR3 DNA reads TGTGCCGGCAGCGGTATCACTCAAGAGACCCAGTACTTC. Amino acid sequence: CAGSGITQETQYF.

The chain has TRBV7-8 and TRBJ2-1, with 10 nucleotides matching TRBD1. V was pared by 1 base and J by 8 bases, with 5 bases of the junction left unmatched. Germline assignment: CDR1 SGHVS and CDR2 FQNEAQ. The CDR3 covers 15 residues. The CDR3 region has the DNA TGTGCCAGCAGCTTAGGACAGGGGGCGTATTATGAGCAGTTCTTC. It encodes CASSLGQGAYYEQFF.

This clonotype has ten or more counts. This sequence joins TRBV29-1 and TRBJ2-1; a weak D match, TRBD2 (5 bases). Germline loops: CDR1 SQVTM, CDR2 ANQGSEA. This CDR3 has 16 residues. The V and J ends lost 1 base and 1 base respectively, with 14 bases between them. This CDR3 is CSVEAGSGRSYNEQFF. The DNA for the CDR3 is TGCAGCGTTGAAGCGGGGTCCGGTAGGTCCTACAATGAGCAGTTCTTC.

This clonotype has a handful of counts. The chain carries TRBV29-1 and TRBJ1-1; TRBD1 might be the D (6 bases). V gave up 0 bases and J gave up 1 base, with 15 bases separating them. The length of the CDR3 is 16 residues. Germline CDR1 is SQVTM and CDR2 is ANQGSEA. The CDR3: CSVEDPLQGRNTEAFF. The CDR3 DNA reads TGCAGCGTTGAAGACCCCCTACAGGGAAGGAACACTGAAGCTTTCTTT.

V gene TRBV20-1 combines with J gene TRBJ1-4, with 8 bases identical to TRBD1. V was clipped by 0 bases and J by 10 bases; unmatched bases: 7. CDR1 and CDR2 from the germline V gene are DFQATT and SNEGSKA (reference sequence). There are 14 residues in the CDR3. CDR3 DNA sequence: TGCAGTGCTAGAGATAGGACAGGGTCCAGAAAACTGTTTTTT. Encoded protein: CSARDRTGSRKLFF.

This clonotype has a count of ten or more. The gene calls are TRBV4-2 and TRBJ2-5, with a weak D call TRBD2 (6 bases). The CDR3 loop spans 15 amino acids. Germline assignment: CDR1 LGHNA and CDR2 YNFKEQ. V was trimmed by 0 bases and J by 5 bases, leaving 13 bases between them. CDR3 protein: CASSQDRSGRETQYF. DNA of the CDR3: TGTGCCAGCAGCCAAGATCGGTCAGGGAGGGAGACCCAGTACTTC.

This clonotype was counted between two and nine times. This chain uses TRBV4-3 with TRBJ2-4; D is perhaps TRBD1 or TRBD2 (5 bases each). The end of the DNA is better explained by TRBJ2-5, so the J call may be wrong. This CDR3 has 13 amino acids. Germline values: CDR1 LGHNA, CDR2 YSLEER. The CDR3 coding sequence is TGCGCCAGCAGCCTAAACAGGAGGGAGACCCAGTACTTC. It encodes CASSLNRRETQYF.

In this sample, this clonotype turned up a few times. V and J are TRBV20-1 and TRBJ1-1, with 12 bases aligning to TRBD1. The germline V gene encodes CDR1 DFQATT and CDR2 SNEGSKA (reference sequence). V lost 5 bases to trimming and J lost 2 bases; unmatched junction nucleotides: 3. The CDR3 totals 14 residues. The CDR3 DNA follows: TGCAGTGCTGGGGACAGGGGGCGAAACACTGAAGCTTTCTTT. This encodes CSAGDRGRNTEAFF.

This chain joins TRBV4-3 and TRBJ2-7; D may match TRBD1 or TRBD2 (5 bases each). The CDR3 has 14 amino acids. The V and J ends lost 0 bases and 7 bases respectively, with 13 bases between them. CDR1 LGHNA and CDR2 YSLEER come from the germline V gene. This chain's CDR3 is CASSQDLGRTEQYF. In DNA, the CDR3 is TGCGCCAGCAGCCAAGATCTGGGACGGACGGAGCAGTACTTC.

This clonotype was recorded at least ten times. Here the CDR3 DNA reads TGTGCCAGCAGTTATAGACTTCCCGACCGGACGCCCGGCGAGCAGTACTTC. Translated: CASSYRLPDRTPGEQYF. The chain carries TRBV6-5 and TRBJ2-7; D is unclear. V was trimmed by 3 bases and J by 6 bases, leaving 24 bases between them. The CDR3 runs 17 residues. From germline, CDR1 is MNHEY and CDR2 SVGAGI.

This clonotype has a handful of counts. The chain has TRBV20-1 and TRBJ2-5, with 7 bases lining up with TRBD2. V lost 4 bases to trimming and J lost 11 bases; unmatched junction nucleotides: 19. The germline gives CDR1 DFQATT, CDR2 SNEGSKA (reference sequence). The CDR3 spans 15 residues. As DNA, the CDR3 is TGCAGTGCTACGTCCAGGTCTAGCGGTGTATGGGAGCAGTACTTC. It translates to CSATSRSSGVWEQYF.